This T cell receptor (beta chain) emerged from a study of blood T cell repertoires in COVID-19. The repertoire was sequenced with immunoSEQ multiplex PCR; TCRdb's copy has only in-frame clones and lacks some. The data hold about 190,000 clones, with nearly 90% observed a single time. The V gene's germline CDR1 is ENHRY and CDR2 SYGVKD. The CDR3 consists of 14 residues. V gave up 4 bases and J gave up 6 bases; unmatched junction bases: 5. The material sequenced was peripheral blood. The V gene is TRBV10-3, the J gene TRBJ2-1, with TRBD2 matching 8 bases. The receptor comes from a man aged 45-60 years with acute or convalescent COVID-19. The CDR3 sequence is CAISAGLGINEQFF. The CDR3 nucleotides are TGTGCCATCAGTGCGGGACTAGGAATCAATGAGCAGTTCTTC.